One sample yielded the 18 T cell receptor beta chains listed below, sequenced in a study of beta chain features in type 1 diabetes (dated by TCRdb to the late 2010s). On the study overall, not on this receptor specifically: A moderate but significant shortening of TCRB CDR3 length was observed in type 1 diabetes patients in all four CD4+ subsets.

The receptor library was made with the immunoSEQ multiplex PCR assay. The High Capacity cDNA Reverse Transcription Kit was used to reverse transcribe all of the isolated RNA, meaning that expressed TCRB transcripts were what got sequenced. Not all clones reach the TCRdb copy of this immuneACCESS table, which keeps in-frame sequences only. Checked studies attribute under half of the gap to unresolved V genes and leave the rest unexplained. This sample lists about 140,000 clones; around an eighth were detected once. The ten largest clonotypes hold 1.3% of the sample. No antigen has been identified for these receptors. Sequencing input: central memory CD4+ T cells from blood. The receptors were gathered from a man aged 18 to 30 with type 1 diabetes.

This clone was counted only a few times. The CDR3 region is CASKRGSSGNTIYF. The CDR3 DNA reads as TGTGCCAGCAAGAGGGGCTCCTCTGGAAACACCATATATTTT. J is TRBJ1-3 and V is TRBV2; perhaps TRBD1 as D (5 bases). The CDR3 sequence is 14 residues long. V shed 7 bases and J shed 0 bases, with 10 bases lying between them. CDR1 is SNHLY and CDR2 is FYNNEI in the germline V gene.

This clone was picked up one time. The chain couples TRBV6-5 to TRBJ2-4; 9 positions match TRBD2. Trimming at V came to 0 bases and at J to 6 bases, leaving 0 bases not matched to a gene. This CDR3 is built from 14 residues. CDR1 is MNHEY, CDR2 SVGAGI, per germline. The CDR3 here is CASSYSRGGNIQYF. The CDR3 DNA reads as TGTGCCAGCAGTTACTCGCGGGGGGGAAACATTCAGTACTTC.

This clone showed up just a few times. This chain uses TRBV6-6 with TRBJ2-1; D call uncertain. V lost 8 bases and J lost 9, with 11 bases in between. The CDR3 covers 11 residues. Germline-derived CDR1 and CDR2 are MNHNY and SVGAGI (reference sequence). CDR3 in amino acids: CASRQLFEQFF. CDR3 bases: TGTGCCAGCCGTCAACTATTTGAGCAGTTCTTC.

The chain uses TRBV28 and TRBJ2-7; no reliable D call. V was pared by 6 bases and J by 5 bases, with 11 bases between. The CDR3 is 12 amino acids. Germline assignment: CDR1 MDHEN and CDR2 SYDVKM. DNA for the CDR3: TGTGCCAGCAGGGCGACCAGACACGAGCAGTACTTC. Its translation is CASRATRHEQYF.

This clone occurred many times. The V call is TRBV9, the J call TRBJ2-1; 10 bases agree with TRBD2. V trimming: 0 bases; J trimming: 7 bases; junction bases outside the gene matches: 10. Germline lookup yields CDR1 SGDLS and CDR2 YYNGEE. This CDR3 contains 17 residues. The CDR3 here is CASSVGLAGASVNEQFF. CDR3 nucleotides: TGTGCCAGCAGCGTAGGCCTAGCGGGGGCTTCGGTAAATGAGCAGTTCTTC.

V gene TRBV5-1 combines with J gene TRBJ2-1, with unresolved D. The germline gives CDR1 SGHRS, CDR2 YFSETQ. The CDR3 loop spans 15 amino acids. V lost 0 bases to trimming and J lost 1 base, with 8 bases between them. DNA for the CDR3: TGCGCCAGCAGCTTGGCTAGTGGGTCCTACAATGAGCAGTTCTTC. This translates into CASSLASGSYNEQFF.

The rearrangement links TRBV29-1 to TRBJ1-1; perhaps TRBD1 as D (6 bases). V gave up 6 bases and J gave up 1 base, with 9 bases separating them. This CDR3 contains 12 residues. CDR1 and CDR2 (germline): SQVTM, ANQGSEA. The CDR3 DNA reads as TGCAGCGTCGGACAGCCGAACACTGAAGCTTTCTTT. Residues: CSVGQPNTEAFF.

The chain carries TRBV27 and TRBJ2-3, with 11 nucleotides matching TRBD2. CDR3 length: 19 residues. Germline assignment: CDR1 MNHEY and CDR2 SMNVEV (reference sequence). V was clipped by 4 bases and J by 0 bases; unmatched bases: 12. Here the CDR3 reads CASSSLAGGDYLSTDTQYF. The CDR3 nucleotides read TGTGCCAGCAGTTCGCTAGCGGGGGGCGACTACCTAAGCACAGATACGCAGTATTTT.

CDR3 region: CASSDSSGDGGAKNIQYF. CDR3 in DNA: TGTGCCAGCAGTGATAGTTCAGGGGATGGGGGAGCCAAAAACATTCAGTACTTC. The chain uses TRBV25-1 and TRBJ2-4, with D possibly matching TRBD1 (6 bases). Germline-derived CDR1 and CDR2 are MGHDK and SYGVNS. CDR3 length equals 18 residues. With 3 bases removed from V and 0 bases from J, the gap between germline ends came to 18 bases.

This clone appeared many times. The V call is TRBV15, the J call TRBJ1-4; TRBD1 is a possible D gene (6 bases). This CDR3 spans 15 amino acids. Germline values: CDR1 LNHNV, CDR2 YYDKDF (reference sequence). The V end was cut by 5 bases, the J end by 3 bases, with 13 bases between. CDR3 sequence reads: CATSGTGSSNEKLFF. CDR3 bases: TGTGCCACCAGCGGAACAGGGAGCTCTAATGAAAAACTGTTTTTT.

V gene TRBV27 combines with J gene TRBJ1-5; possibly TRBD1 for D (5 bases). The CDR3 is 17 amino acids. Trimming cost V 8 bases and J 1 base, with 21 bases left between them. The V gene's germline CDR1 is MNHEY and CDR2 SMNVEV (reference sequence). This CDR3 reads CASAVVLGAQSNQPQHF. CDR3 sequence (DNA): TGTGCCAGCGCGGTTGTTCTTGGGGCTCAGAGCAATCAGCCCCAGCATTTT.

The gene calls are TRBV27 and TRBJ2-2, with TRBD2 matching 9 bases. Per the germline V gene, CDR1 is MNHEY and CDR2 is SMNVEV (reference sequence). The junction had 14 bases not matched to a gene; V was cut back by 8 bases and J by 7 bases. The CDR3 runs 16 residues. CDR3 protein: CASRTLAGASGGELFF. CDR3 bases: TGTGCCAGCCGCACTTTAGCGGGGGCCTCCGGCGGGGAGCTGTTTTTT.

J is TRBJ2-7 and V is TRBV4-1, with a tentative D call TRBD1 (6 bases). The CDR3 is 15 amino acids. From germline, CDR1 is MGHRA and CDR2 YSYEKL. Trimming removed 0 bases from V and 6 bases from J, with 15 bases in between. The CDR3 coding sequence is TGCGCCAGCAGCCAAGAGACAGGTGGAGGAGGCGAGCAGTACTTC. It is translated as CASSQETGGGGEQYF.

This clone came up a few times. The chain is built from TRBV19 and TRBJ1-1; TRBD1 agrees at 9 bases. The junction had 15 bases not matched to a gene; V was cut back by 6 bases and J by 4 bases. The CDR3 runs 17 residues. CDR1 and CDR2 (germline): LNHDA, SQIVND (reference sequence). DNA of the CDR3: TGTGCCAGTAGCCCCGAGCCCTACAGGGGGCGAGGCACTGAAGCTTTCTTT. This encodes CASSPEPYRGRGTEAFF.

The rearrangement joins TRBV5-1 to TRBJ1-4, with 7 bases aligning to TRBD1. The CDR3 length is 15 residues. V trimming: 4 bases; J trimming: 3 bases; junction bases outside the gene matches: 6. Germline V lookup: CDR1 SGHRS, CDR2 YFSETQ. CDR3 DNA sequence: TGCGCCAGCAGCCCTAGACAGGGCCCTAATGAAAAACTGTTTTTT. Its translation is CASSPRQGPNEKLFF.

This clone was seen only a few times. The chain joins TRBV5-4 to TRBJ2-1, with 7 bases fitting TRBD1. The germline gives CDR1 SGHNT, CDR2 YYREEE (reference sequence). The CDR3 covers 17 residues. Unmatched junction bases numbered 10, after V lost 4 bases and J lost 0 bases. The CDR3, as DNA: TGTGCCAGCAGCCAAGATTCAGGGGGAAGCTCCTACAATGAGCAGTTCTTC. It translates to CASSQDSGGSSYNEQFF.

This clone appeared a few times. The chain carries TRBV10-1 and TRBJ1-6; the D gene is possibly TRBD1 (5 bases). The V gene lost 2 bases and the J gene lost 8 bases, with 13 bases spanning the gap. Germline CDR1 WNHNN, CDR2 SYGVQD (reference sequence). The CDR3 totals 15 residues. CDR3 DNA sequence: TGCGCCAGCAGTGAGCCCCGAGGGGCTGATTCACCCCTCCACTTT. Protein product: CASSEPRGADSPLHF.

This clone was counted many times. V usage is TRBV25-1 and J usage is TRBJ2-7, with unresolved D. This CDR3 is 14 amino acids long. Germline V gives CDR1 MGHDK, CDR2 SYGVNS. The V end lost 2 bases, the J end lost 2 bases, and 10 bases lay between the germline ends. Here the CDR3 DNA reads TGTGCCAGCAGTGAACACGGCAGCGCCTACGAGCAGTACTTC. It is translated as CASSEHGSAYEQYF.